These 27 T cell receptor beta chains were all obtained from the same sample, sequenced in a study of CD4 and CD8 cells across lung adenocarcinoma regions. In TCRdb, the PCR reads were re-called with MiXCR into one record per CDR3 protein. The sample yields 20,000 or so distinct CDR3 sequences, 50% seen once. The sequenced material came from CD8+ T cells from the margin of a lung tumor. These receptors came from a male donor with lung adenocarcinoma. The CD4 and CD8 labels of this study may be unreliable.

The chain links TRBV4-1 to TRBJ1-1; D ambiguous. This CDR3 is built from 16 residues. Deletions cut 1 base from V and 4 bases from J, with 16 bases between. Looked up from germline, CDR1 is MGHRA and CDR2 is YSYEKL. The CDR3 reads CASSQAETEGTTEAFF. The CDR3 coding sequence is TGCGCCAGCAGCCAAGCCGAGACCGAAGGAACCACTGAAGCTTTCTTT.

This clonotype was observed a few times. The genes are TRBV14 and TRBJ2-5; 7 nucleotides match TRBD2. V lost 2 bases and J lost 5; bases outside the gene matches: 5. The length of the CDR3 is 14 residues. CDR1 and CDR2 from the germline V gene are SGHDN and FVKESK. Here the CDR3 DNA reads TGTGCCAGCAGCCAACCCGCCGGGAGGGAGACCCAGTACTTC. Protein product: CASSQPAGRETQYF.

The genes are TRBV10-3 and TRBJ2-2; 11 nucleotides match TRBD1. Germline assignment: CDR1 ENHRY and CDR2 SYGVKD. This CDR3 is built from 15 residues. The trim removed 7 bases at V and 4 bases at J, leaving 5 bases unmatched. CDR3 DNA sequence: TGTGCCATCATCCCGGGACAGGGGGTCACCGGGGAGCTGTTTTTT. Encoded protein: CAIIPGQGVTGELFF.

The chain recombines TRBV20-1 with TRBJ2-1; 9 bases line up with TRBD2. The CDR3 spans 15 residues. Germline V CDR1 and CDR2: DFQATT, SNEGSKA (reference sequence). Unmatched junction bases numbered 13, after V lost 3 bases and J lost 10 bases. CDR3 sequence (DNA): TGCAGTGCTAGGGTTAGCGGGAGACCCCTCCGGGAGCAGTTCTTC. This encodes CSARVSGRPLREQFF.

The V gene is TRBV10-2, the J gene TRBJ2-6, with 8 bases identical to TRBD1. CDR3 length equals 14 residues. CDR1 is WSHSY, CDR2 SAAADI, per germline. The trim removed 7 bases at V and 3 bases at J, leaving 2 bases unmatched. CDR3 bases: TGCGCCAGCATTGACAGGGGTGGGGCCAACGTCCTGACTTTC. Protein sequence: CASIDRGGANVLTF.

The chain uses TRBV6-2 or TRBV6-3 and TRBJ2-5; TRBD2 aligns across 12 bases. Trimming removed 6 bases from V and 5 bases from J; junction bases left unmatched: 10. Per germline, CDR1 MNHEY and CDR2 SVGEGT. This CDR3 contains 16 residues. The CDR3 loop is CASSRPSGGADETQYF. For the CDR3, the DNA is TGTGCCAGCAGCCGCCCTAGCGGGGGGGCCGATGAGACCCAGTACTTC.

Within the sample, this clonotype is medium-sized (0.01 to 0.1%). The J gene is TRBJ2-3, the V gene TRBV12-3 or TRBV12-4; D call uncertain. V lost 3 bases and J lost 2, with 9 bases in between. This CDR3 has 14 residues. The CDR3 sequence is CASSLGSVTDTQYF. CDR3 DNA sequence: TGTGCCAGCAGTTTGGGTAGTGTCACAGATACGCAGTATTTT.

This clonotype was recorded a few times. The CDR3 here is CASSPLRDGELFF. The DNA of the CDR3 is TGTGCCAGCAGTCCGCTGAGGGACGGGGAGCTGTTTTTT. The V and J genes are TRBV27 and TRBJ2-2; possibly TRBD2 for D (5 bases). V was trimmed by 5 bases and J by 7 bases, leaving 11 bases between them. This CDR3 is 13 amino acids long. The germline gives CDR1 MNHEY, CDR2 SMNVEV (reference sequence).

This chain joins TRBV6-1 and TRBJ2-4, with D possibly matching TRBD2 (5 bases). The closer fit of TRBJ2-3 to the DNA end suggests the J call may be wrong. Germline V lookup: CDR1 MNHNS, CDR2 SASEGT. The CDR3 has 15 amino acids. The CDR3 region has the DNA TGTGCCCGCGCCAAGGGCGGGCGAGCCGAAGACACTCAGTATTTT. Translation: CARAKGGRAEDTQYF.

CDR3 amino acids: CATSVTGGTEKLFF. The DNA of the CDR3 is TGCGCCACCTCCGTGACAGGTGGAACAGAGAAGCTGTTTTTT. The chain employs TRBV10-2 and TRBJ2-2; D might be TRBD1 (6 bases). V lost 10 bases and J lost 12, with 24 bases in between. The CDR3 extends over 14 amino acids. Germline values: CDR1 WSHSY, CDR2 SAAADI.

The chain links TRBV6-1 to TRBJ2-3; 10 positions match TRBD2. V shed 2 bases, J shed 4 bases, and the junction held 0 bases outside the gene matches. The germline V gene encodes CDR1 MNHNS and CDR2 SASEGT. The length of the CDR3 is 14 residues. This chain's CDR3 is CASSELAGADTQYF. The CDR3, as DNA: TGTGCCAGCAGTGAACTAGCGGGAGCAGATACGCAGTATTTT.

This clonotype was seen at least ten times. The chain employs TRBV6-1 and TRBJ1-1, with D tentatively TRBD1 (5 bases). The V end was cut by 7 bases, the J end by 1 base, with 16 bases between. The CDR3 runs 15 residues. Germline CDR1 MNHNS, CDR2 SASEGT. The CDR3 spells CASTYHGHTNTEAFF. In DNA form, the CDR3 reads TGTGCCAGCACATATCATGGACATACGAACACTGAAGCTTTCTTT.

The chain is built from TRBV6-1 and TRBJ2-1; no clear D. The germline V gene has CDR1 MNHNS and CDR2 SASEGT. The CDR3 covers 15 residues. V lost 6 bases to trimming and J lost 0 bases, with 12 bases between them. CDR3 in amino acids: CASRPDSSSYNEQFF. The CDR3 DNA follows: TGTGCCAGCAGGCCCGACTCGAGCTCCTACAATGAGCAGTTCTTC.

This sequence joins TRBV6-1 and TRBJ1-5, with 8 bases matching TRBD1. The CDR3 is 15 residues long. In germline, CDR1 is MNHNS, CDR2 SASEGT. The V gene end was trimmed by 5 bases and the J gene end by 4 bases; junction bases not matched to a gene: 7. CDR3 amino acids: CASSPPRQGNQPQHF. The CDR3 nucleotides are TGTGCCAGCAGTCCACCTAGACAGGGGAATCAGCCCCAGCATTTT.

Many counts were recorded for this clonotype. V and J are TRBV10-1 and TRBJ2-1; 8 bases map to TRBD1. Per the germline V gene, CDR1 is WNHNN and CDR2 is SYGVQD (reference sequence). V lost 5 bases, J lost 9 bases, and 9 bases stayed unmatched. There are 14 residues in the CDR3. CDR3 DNA: TGCGCCAGCAGTCTACAGGGGGGCATGGGTGAGCAGTTCTTC. Protein product: CASSLQGGMGEQFF.

This clonotype came up a few times. The genes are TRBV3-1 and TRBJ2-1; D is ambiguous. The end of the DNA fits TRBJ2-7 better, so the J call may be wrong. The CDR3 totals 12 residues. Looked up from germline, CDR1 is LGHDT and CDR2 is YNNKEL (reference sequence). The CDR3, as DNA: TGTGCCAGCAGCCAAGCGACCTACGAGCAGTACTTC. Translation gives CASSQATYEQYF.

For this clonotype: The missing conserved phenylalanine or tryptophan at the end of this CDR3 makes a read error likely. It is unclear where the CDR3 begins or ends on the DNA, so no DNA is shown, and the CDR3 is as TCRdb lists it. The V call is TRBV16, the J call TRBJ2-3; TRBD1, as called in the table, went unchecked against the DNA. Per germline, CDR1 KGHSY and CDR2 FQNENV. The CDR3 length is 8 residues, termini included. The CDR3 protein is CGDRVLLC.

The rearrangement joins TRBV6-1 to TRBJ2-2; D not resolved. Germline loops: CDR1 MNHNS, CDR2 SASEGT. The CDR3 is 15 residues long. V lost 7 bases, J lost 6 bases, and 18 bases lay in between. The CDR3 nucleotides are TGTGCCAGCACCAGGAACCAGGTATCCCCCGGGGAGCTGTTTTTT. Encoded protein: CASTRNQVSPGELFF.

This clonotype was observed once. The germline gene is not matched at one end of the junction; a read error may be the cause. The chain couples TRBV6-1 to TRBJ2-3, with 8 bases lining up with TRBD2. The CDR3 covers 15 residues. Germline values: CDR1 MNHNS, CDR2 SASEGT. The CDR3 nucleotides are TGTGCCAGCGGCAAAGGCGGACTAGCCGCAGATACGCAGTACTTT. Protein: CASGKGGLAADTQYF.

On this clonotype itself: At one boundary the junction diverges from the germline segment, which might be a read error. The CDR3 nucleotides read TGTGCCAGCAGGGAAACCCGGGCTGGCGGGACCAATAAGCAGTTTTTT. The encoded protein is CASRETRAGGTNKQFF. The chain uses TRBV6-1 and TRBJ2-1, with D possibly TRBD2 on 6 matching bases. Germline CDR1 is MNHNS and CDR2 is SASEGT. The CDR3 spans 16 residues.

The chain combines TRBV6-5 with TRBJ2-1; 7 positions match TRBD2. The assigned J gene may be wrong: the sequence end matches TRBJ2-7 better. Germline CDR1 reads MNHEY; CDR2 reads SVGAGI. This CDR3 region has 14 residues. The CDR3 sequence: CASSYSSGVTEQYF. The CDR3 region has the DNA TGTGCCAGCAGTTATAGCAGCGGGGTCACAGAGCAGTACTTC.

The rearrangement uses TRBV6-1 and TRBJ2-5; maybe TRBD2 (7 bases). The CDR3 covers 16 residues. The germline V gene has CDR1 MNHNS and CDR2 SASEGT. Trimming took 8 bases from V and 5 from J, leaving 24 bases between them. As DNA, the CDR3 is TGTGCCAGCGGGGGGGCCGGGGGCCGTGACCGGGAGACCCAGTACTTC. Encoded protein: CASGGAGGRDRETQYF.

This chain joins TRBV5-1 and TRBJ2-3; a weak D match, TRBD1 (6 bases). Germline V CDR1 and CDR2: SGHRS, YFSETQ. This CDR3 is 16 amino acids long. The V gene lost 4 bases and the J gene lost 4 bases, with 19 bases spanning the gap. CDR3: CASSLMGQGSADTQYF. DNA for the CDR3: TGCGCCAGCAGCCTCATGGGGCAGGGGTCCGCAGATACGCAGTATTTT.

The gene calls are TRBV27 and TRBJ2-3; 8 bases map to TRBD2. Trimming cost V 2 bases and J 7 bases; bases outside gene matches: 5. Germline V gene sequence: CDR1 MNHEY, CDR2 SMNVEV (reference sequence). The CDR3 runs to 14 residues. CDR3 nucleotide sequence: TGTGCCAGCAGTTTAGGACTAGCTGGCTATACGCAGTATTTT. It is translated as CASSLGLAGYTQYF.

By share of the sample, this clonotype is medium-sized (0.01 to 0.1%). The chain uses TRBV6-1 and TRBJ2-3; 8 bases are shared with TRBD2. The V gene's germline CDR1 is MNHNS and CDR2 SASEGT. The CDR3 consists of 15 residues. Trimming cost V 5 bases and J 0 bases; bases outside gene matches: 4. CDR3 protein: CASSSPSGSTDTQYF. In DNA form, the CDR3 reads TGTGCCAGCAGTAGTCCTAGCGGGAGCACAGATACGCAGTATTTT.

The CDR3 is CASSALPGLAGGGAYNEQFF. For the CDR3, the DNA is TGTGCCAGCAGCGCCCTTCCGGGACTAGCGGGAGGGGGCGCCTACAATGAGCAGTTCTTC. The J gene is TRBJ2-1, the V gene TRBV7-3; 16 nucleotides line up with TRBD2. CDR3 length equals 20 residues. V shed 5 bases, J shed 2 bases, and the junction held 12 bases outside the gene matches. In germline, CDR1 is SGHTA, CDR2 FQGTGA.

This clonotype came up many times. The V gene is TRBV6-5, the J gene TRBJ2-5; 10 bases agree with TRBD2. The DNA end is a closer match to TRBJ2-7, so the J assignment may be wrong. The CDR3 is 17 amino acids. Per the germline V gene, CDR1 is MNHEY and CDR2 is SVGAGI. The CDR3 region is CASSYSISLAGAYEQYF. In DNA, the CDR3 is TGTGCCAGCAGTTACTCGATATCCCTAGCGGGGGCATACGAGCAGTACTTC.